The 28 T cell receptor beta chains given below trace back to one sample, sequenced in a study of vaccination effects on CD4 cells after COVID-19. Which antigens these TCRs recognize remains unknown. Following 10 days of culture, CD4+ T cells were isolated. Two doses of either BNT162b2 or mRNA-1273 were given to each participant. The data were produced by immunoSEQ multiplex PCR, yet TCRdb's version contains in-frame clones alone and is incomplete. The sample shows around 62,000 clones, 70% to 75% of them seen only once. The specimen was CD4+ T cells from PBMCs cultured without peptide, collected after COVID-19 vaccination. The source of these receptors is a human donor who received a COVID-19 vaccine.

The chain carries TRBV5-1 and TRBJ2-3; TRBD1 agrees at 10 bases. Germline V lookup: CDR1 SGHRS, CDR2 YFSETQ. Unmatched junction bases numbered 11, after V lost 6 bases and J lost 7 bases. This CDR3 has 15 residues. Here the CDR3 DNA reads TGCGCCAGCAATTCCGGGACAGGGGACCGTCATACGCAGTATTTT. It codes for CASNSGTGDRHTQYF.

This chain connects TRBV29-1 to TRBJ2-1; possible D gene TRBD2, 5 bases. Per the germline V gene, CDR1 is SQVTM and CDR2 is ANQGSEA. With 7 bases removed from V and 2 bases from J, the gap between germline ends came to 12 bases. This CDR3 is built from 13 residues. CDR3 nucleotides: TGCAGCGGCGTGAGGGAGACCTACAATGAGCAGTTCTTC. Translating it yields CSGVRETYNEQFF.

The chain joins TRBV2 to TRBJ2-3; no clear D gene. The ends were cut back, 7 bases at V and 5 bases at J, with 4 bases in the middle. The CDR3 covers 10 residues. Germline V gene sequence: CDR1 SNHLY, CDR2 FYNNEI. The CDR3 region is CASMLDTQYF. The CDR3 region has the DNA TGTGCCAGCATGTTAGATACGCAGTATTTT.

This chain uses TRBV9 with TRBJ2-1, with D possibly matching TRBD2 (6 bases). CDR1 SGDLS and CDR2 YYNGEE come from the germline V gene. V was shortened by 0 bases and J by 2 bases, with 12 bases between the two germline ends. The CDR3 is 16 residues long. Here the CDR3 reads CASSVEGGVPYNEQFF. As DNA, the CDR3 is TGTGCCAGCAGCGTAGAAGGAGGGGTCCCCTACAATGAGCAGTTCTTC.

The chain employs TRBV7-9 and TRBJ2-7, with D perhaps matching TRBD1 or TRBD2 (5 bases each). Germline-derived CDR1 and CDR2 are SEHNR and FQNEAQ (reference sequence). The CDR3 has 14 amino acids. V was trimmed by 3 bases and J by 2 bases, leaving 11 bases between them. CDR3 DNA sequence: TGTGCCAGCAGCTTTTTAGGGGAGACCTACGAGCAGTACGTC. Protein: CASSFLGETYEQYV.

The chain combines TRBV9 with TRBJ1-3; D may be TRBD1 (5 bases). The germline gives CDR1 SGDLS, CDR2 YYNGEE. Trimming took off 0 bases at V and 0 bases at J, with 10 bases between the two ends. This CDR3 has 16 amino acids. CDR3 protein: CASSVGGLNSGNTIYF. Written as DNA, the CDR3 is TGTGCCAGCAGCGTAGGGGGCCTAAACTCTGGAAACACCATATATTTT.

The V and J genes are TRBV3-1 (or the pseudogene TRBV3-2) and TRBJ2-6; D not certain. Germline CDR1 is LGHDT and CDR2 is YNNKEL (reference sequence). The CDR3 sequence is 15 residues long. The V end lost 2 bases, the J end lost 2 bases, and 7 bases lay between the germline ends. DNA for the CDR3: TGTGCCAGCAGCCAACCGGATCCTGGGGCCAACGTCCTGACTTTC. Amino acids: CASSQPDPGANVLTF.

CDR3 amino acids: CASSFPGTGGNQPQHF. CDR3 bases: TGTGCCAGTAGTTTTCCCGGGACAGGGGGCAATCAGCCCCAGCATTTT. The chain combines TRBV19 with TRBJ1-5; 10 nucleotides agree with TRBD1. Germline V gene data show CDR1 as LNHDA and CDR2 as SQIVND (reference sequence). V was pared by 5 bases and J by 2 bases, with 6 bases of the junction left unmatched. The CDR3 has 16 residues.

This clone was observed a few times. The rearrangement links TRBV2 to TRBJ1-6; TRBD1 agrees at 9 bases. The CDR3 spans 17 residues. Germline V CDR1 and CDR2: SNHLY, FYNNEI. V gave up 5 bases and J gave up 9 bases; unmatched junction bases: 14. The CDR3 spells CASSRDREVRFSSPLHF. The CDR3 DNA reads TGTGCCAGCAGTCGGGACAGGGAGGTTCGTTTTAGTTCACCCCTCCACTTT. Full variable domain (outside the CDR3, taken from reference TRBV2 and TRBJ1-6): EPEVTQTPSHQVTQMGQEVILRCVPISNHLYFYWYRQILGQKVEFLVSFYNNEISEKSEIFDDQFSVERPDGSNFTLKIRSTKLEDSAMYFCASSRDREVRFSSPLHFGNGTRLTVT.

The gene calls are TRBV6-5 and TRBJ2-7, with D tentatively TRBD2 (5 bases). The length of the CDR3 is 13 residues. In germline, CDR1 is MNHEY, CDR2 SVGAGI. Trimming removed 6 bases at V and 2 bases at J, with 11 bases between. The CDR3 DNA reads as TGTGCCAGCAGCTCCGACTACGCCTACGAGCAGTACGTC. Translated: CASSSDYAYEQYV.

The rearrangement uses TRBV6-5 and TRBJ2-3; the D call may be TRBD1 or TRBD2 (5 bases each). Germline lookup yields CDR1 MNHEY and CDR2 SVGAGI. CDR3 length: 13 amino acids. The V gene lost 6 bases and the J gene lost 5 bases, with 12 bases spanning the gap. The CDR3 DNA is TGTGCCAGCAGGCAACAGGCGGGAGATACGCAGTATTTT. Protein sequence: CASRQQAGDTQYF.

The rearrangement links TRBV12-1 to TRBJ2-7; the table calls TRBD2, which could not be checked here. TRBV12-1 is described as a pseudogene. This CDR3 comprises 16 residues. CDR3 residues: CASSFQVGLASYEQYV. The CDR3 nucleotides are TGTGCCAGCAGCTTCCAAGTGGGACTAGCGTCCTACGAGCAGTACGTC.

This chain uses TRBV6-5 with TRBJ1-2; 7 bases line up with TRBD1. Germline V CDR1 and CDR2: MNHEY, SVGAGI. The CDR3 has 13 residues. V was pared by 6 bases and J by 2 bases, with 3 bases of the junction left unmatched. This chain's CDR3 is CASRTGQNYGYTF. The CDR3 DNA is TGTGCCAGCAGGACGGGACAGAACTATGGCTACACCTTC.

This chain uses TRBV19 with TRBJ1-6, with D uncertain. Trimming left V 3 bases short and J 6 bases short, with 6 bases between. Germline CDR1 and CDR2: LNHDA and SQIVND (reference sequence). This CDR3 contains 13 residues. The DNA of the CDR3 is TGTGCCAGTAGTATCCTGGGTAATTCACCCCTCCACTTT. Encoded protein: CASSILGNSPLHF.

The rearrangement uses TRBV6-5 and TRBJ2-6; D ambiguous. Germline V gene data show CDR1 as MNHEY and CDR2 as SVGAGI. The CDR3 spans 16 residues. V lost 0 bases and J 2 bases, leaving 8 bases between the germline ends. The CDR3 DNA reads TGTGCCAGCAGTTACTCGAATCGTGCTGGGGCCAACGTCCTGACTTTC. The encoded protein is CASSYSNRAGANVLTF.

This sequence joins TRBV5-6 and TRBJ1-2, with D possibly being TRBD1 (6 bases). CDR3 length equals 16 residues. The V and J ends lost 2 bases and 2 bases respectively, with 16 bases between them. Germline loops: CDR1 SGHDT, CDR2 YYEEEE. The CDR3 here is CASSFLGAGDNYGYTF. CDR3 bases: TGTGCCAGCAGCTTTCTTGGTGCAGGGGACAACTATGGCTACACCTTC.

The V call is TRBV5-4, the J call TRBJ2-2, with no clear D. Trimming left V 6 bases short and J 0 bases short, with 6 bases between. CDR1 SGHNT and CDR2 YYREEE come from the germline V gene (reference sequence). The CDR3 has 13 residues. CDR3 residues: CASTKPNTGELFF. CDR3 nucleotide sequence: TGTGCCAGCACGAAACCGAACACCGGGGAGCTGTTTTTT. The full variable domain, its missing parts supplied by reference TRBV5-4 and TRBJ2-2, is ETGVTQSPTHLIKTRGQQVTLRCSSQSGHNTVSWYQQALGQGPQFIFQYYREEENGRGNFPPRFSGLQFPNYSSELNVNALELDDSALYLCASTKPNTGELFFGEGSRLTVL.

The chain links TRBV10-2 to TRBJ1-6, with no clear D. Between the trimmed V and J ends, which lost 6 bases and 2 bases, there was a span of 11 bases. Per the germline V gene, CDR1 is WSHSY and CDR2 is SAAADI. The CDR3 runs to 15 residues. This CDR3 is CASRDGLPYNSPLHF. CDR3 DNA: TGCGCCAGCAGGGACGGATTACCCTATAATTCACCCCTCCACTTT.

This rearrangement joins TRBV29-1 to TRBJ2-2; no reliable D call. The CDR3 runs to 13 residues. Germline lookup yields CDR1 SQVTM and CDR2 ANQGSEA. Trimming removed 4 bases at V and 3 bases at J, with 9 bases between. This CDR3 reads CSVGRPDTGELFF. The CDR3 DNA reads as TGCAGCGTTGGAAGGCCGGACACCGGGGAGCTGTTTTTT.

The gene calls are TRBV4-1 and TRBJ2-2; 9 nucleotides match TRBD1. The CDR3 has 16 amino acids. The germline CDR1 and CDR2 sequences are MGHRA and YSYEKL. J lost 7 bases, V lost 4 bases, and 10 bases had no gene match. In nucleotides, the CDR3 is TGCGCCAGCAGCCGCGACCGGGACAGGGCTTTCGGGGAGCTGTTTTTT. Translating gives CASSRDRDRAFGELFF.

CDR3: CASTVTSGSTEAFF. Here the CDR3 DNA reads TGTGCCAGCACTGTTACGTCGGGGAGTACTGAAGCTTTCTTT. The gene calls are TRBV6-5 and TRBJ1-1; D remains unclear. The CDR3 totals 14 residues. The germline V and J ends were trimmed by 7 bases and 5 bases, with 17 bases remaining between them. The germline CDR1 and CDR2 sequences are MNHEY and SVGAGI.

This clone was seen only a few times. The rearrangement uses TRBV5-6 and TRBJ1-5, with no clear D. The CDR3 runs 14 residues. V lost 1 base, J lost 7 bases, and 12 bases lay in between. Germline lookup yields CDR1 SGHDT and CDR2 YYEEEE. In nucleotides, the CDR3 is TGTGCCAGCAGCTTGACCCTAACTGGGCAGCCCCAGCATTTT. Its protein is CASSLTLTGQPQHF.

The rearrangement uses TRBV4-3 and TRBJ2-3; possibly TRBD2 for D (5 bases). Deletions cut 4 bases from V and 1 base from J, with 18 bases between. This CDR3 contains 17 residues. Germline CDR1 LGHNA, CDR2 YSLEER. The CDR3 sequence is CASSPLLLNSGTDTQYF. The CDR3 DNA sequence: TGCGCCAGCAGCCCCCTACTCCTGAATAGCGGCACAGATACGCAGTATTTT.

The chain links TRBV6-5 to TRBJ1-2; perhaps TRBD1 as D (5 bases). Trimming removed 4 bases at V and 6 bases at J, with 12 bases between. The CDR3 contains 13 residues. Germline CDR1 reads MNHEY; CDR2 reads SVGAGI. The DNA for the CDR3 is TGTGCCAGCAGTTCCGCCCAGGGAAATGGCTACACCTTC. Protein sequence: CASSSAQGNGYTF.

This clone was seen a single time. The chain carries TRBV18 and TRBJ1-6; D might be TRBD1 (6 bases). The germline CDR1 and CDR2 sequences are KGHSH and LQKENI. The CDR3 has 15 amino acids. The V end was cut by 3 bases, the J end by 7 bases, with 13 bases between. The DNA for the CDR3 is TGTGCCAGCTCACCCATGGGACAATTCAATTCACCCCTCCACTTT. It codes for CASSPMGQFNSPLHF.

The chain recombines TRBV5-8 with TRBJ1-5; TRBD1 matches 9 bases. The CDR3 has 15 amino acids. V trimming: 5 bases; J trimming: 6 bases; junction bases outside the gene matches: 9. Germline V CDR1 and CDR2: SGHTS, YDEGEE. CDR3 nucleotides: TGTGCCAGCAGAGTAACAGGGGGCTTATCTCAGCCCCAGCATTTT. It is translated as CASRVTGGLSQPQHF.

The chain couples TRBV19 to TRBJ2-1, with 7 bases fitting TRBD1. The junction had 11 bases not matched to a gene; V was cut back by 8 bases and J by 1 base. Germline V gene sequence: CDR1 LNHDA, CDR2 SQIVND (reference sequence). This CDR3 comprises 16 residues. The CDR3 DNA is TGTGCCAGTGAAGGGGGCCCACCTTCATCCTACAATGAGCAGTTCTTC. Its protein product is CASEGGPPSSYNEQFF.

The chain uses TRBV18 and TRBJ2-1; 14 nucleotides match TRBD2. Germline V gene data show CDR1 as KGHSH and CDR2 as LQKENI. V trimming: 3 bases; J trimming: 6 bases; junction bases outside the gene matches: 16. CDR3 length equals 20 residues. For the CDR3, the DNA is TGTGCCAGCTCACCGCGACTAGCGGGGGGGCCTTTTGCTGCCTCCAATGAGCAGTTCTTC. This gives the protein CASSPRLAGGPFAASNEQFF.